Included here is one TCR beta chain sequence, with context. The sample originates from a study of CD4 and CD8 cells across lung adenocarcinoma regions. Samples came from patients with localized non-small cell lung adenocarcinoma. CDR1 is MGHRA and CDR2 is YSYEKL in the germline V gene. The CDR3 runs 17 residues. V was cut by 0 bases and J by 2 bases, with 15 bases left in between. TCRdb reprocessed the PCR reads with MiXCR, giving one entry per CDR3 protein. The sample yields about 11,000 distinct CDR3 sequences, 53% seen once. The genes are TRBV4-1 and TRBJ2-3; D remains unclear. The TCR originated in a female donor with lung adenocarcinoma. The CD4 and CD8 labels of this study may be unreliable. What was sequenced was CD8+ T cells from the center of a lung tumor. This CDR3 is CASSQDGQPDLTDTQYF. In nucleotides, the CDR3 is TGCGCCAGCAGCCAAGATGGGCAGCCCGATCTCACAGATACGCAGTATTTT.